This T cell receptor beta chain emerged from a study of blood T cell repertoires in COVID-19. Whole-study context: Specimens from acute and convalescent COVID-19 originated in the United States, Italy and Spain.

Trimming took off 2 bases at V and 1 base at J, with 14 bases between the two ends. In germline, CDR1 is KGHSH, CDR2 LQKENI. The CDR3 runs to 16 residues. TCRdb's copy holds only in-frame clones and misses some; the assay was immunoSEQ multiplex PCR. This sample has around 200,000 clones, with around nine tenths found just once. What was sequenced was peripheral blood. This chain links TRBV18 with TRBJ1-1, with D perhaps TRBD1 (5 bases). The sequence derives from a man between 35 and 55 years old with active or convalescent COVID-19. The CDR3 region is CASSPGQGWGNTEAFF. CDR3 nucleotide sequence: TGTGCCAGCTCACCAGGGCAGGGTTGGGGGAACACTGAAGCTTTCTTT.